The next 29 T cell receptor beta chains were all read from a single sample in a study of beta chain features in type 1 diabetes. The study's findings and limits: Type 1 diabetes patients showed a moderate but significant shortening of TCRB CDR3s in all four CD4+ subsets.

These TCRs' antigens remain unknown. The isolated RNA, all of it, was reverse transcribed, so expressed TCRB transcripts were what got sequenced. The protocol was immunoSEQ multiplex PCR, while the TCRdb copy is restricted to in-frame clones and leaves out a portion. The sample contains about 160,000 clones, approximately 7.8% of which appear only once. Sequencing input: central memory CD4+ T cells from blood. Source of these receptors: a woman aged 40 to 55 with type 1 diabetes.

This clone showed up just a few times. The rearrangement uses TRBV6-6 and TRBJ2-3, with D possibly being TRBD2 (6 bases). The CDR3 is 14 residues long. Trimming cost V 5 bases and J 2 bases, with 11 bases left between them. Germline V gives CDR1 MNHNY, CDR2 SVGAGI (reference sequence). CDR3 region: CASSLGTYTDTQYF. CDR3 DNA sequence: TGTGCCAGCAGTCTTGGGACTTACACAGATACGCAGTATTTT.

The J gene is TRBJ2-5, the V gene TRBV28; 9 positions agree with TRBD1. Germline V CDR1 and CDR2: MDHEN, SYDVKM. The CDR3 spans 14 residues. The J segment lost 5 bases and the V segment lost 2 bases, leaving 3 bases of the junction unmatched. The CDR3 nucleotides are TGTGCCAGCAGTTTAGGGACAGGGAGGGAGACCCAGTACTTC. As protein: CASSLGTGRETQYF.

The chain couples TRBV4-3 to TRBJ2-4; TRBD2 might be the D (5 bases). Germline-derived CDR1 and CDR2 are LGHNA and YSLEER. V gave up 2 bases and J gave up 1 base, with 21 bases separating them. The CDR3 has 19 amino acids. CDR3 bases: TGCGCCAGCAGCCAATCGATCCCAACGGGATTAGGGGCCAAAAACATTCAGTACTTC. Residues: CASSQSIPTGLGAKNIQYF.

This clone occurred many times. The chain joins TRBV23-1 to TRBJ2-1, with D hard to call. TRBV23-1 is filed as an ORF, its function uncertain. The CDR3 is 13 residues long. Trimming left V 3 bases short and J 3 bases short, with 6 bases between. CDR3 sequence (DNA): TGCGCCAGCAGTCAGCCTATCTACAATGAGCAGTTCTTC. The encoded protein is CASSQPIYNEQFF.

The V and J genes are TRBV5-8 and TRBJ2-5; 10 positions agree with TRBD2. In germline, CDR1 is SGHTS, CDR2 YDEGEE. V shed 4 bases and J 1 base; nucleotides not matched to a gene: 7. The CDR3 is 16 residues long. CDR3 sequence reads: CASSDLAGAVQETQYF. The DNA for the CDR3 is TGTGCCAGCAGCGATCTAGCGGGAGCGGTCCAAGAGACCCAGTACTTC.

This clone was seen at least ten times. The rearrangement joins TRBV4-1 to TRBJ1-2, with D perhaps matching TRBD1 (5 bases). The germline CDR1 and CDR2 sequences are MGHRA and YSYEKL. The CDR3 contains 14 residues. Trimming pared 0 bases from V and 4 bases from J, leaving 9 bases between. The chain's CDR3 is CASSQDGGGYGYTF. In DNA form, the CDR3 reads TGCGCCAGCAGCCAAGACGGCGGGGGCTATGGCTACACCTTC.

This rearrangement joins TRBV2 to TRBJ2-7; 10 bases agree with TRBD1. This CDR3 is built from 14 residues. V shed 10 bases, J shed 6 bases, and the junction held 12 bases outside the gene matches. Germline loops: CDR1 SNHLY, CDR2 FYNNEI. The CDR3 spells CATGSGTGAPEQYF. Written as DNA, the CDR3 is TGTGCCACCGGGTCCGGGACAGGGGCCCCCGAGCAGTACTTC.

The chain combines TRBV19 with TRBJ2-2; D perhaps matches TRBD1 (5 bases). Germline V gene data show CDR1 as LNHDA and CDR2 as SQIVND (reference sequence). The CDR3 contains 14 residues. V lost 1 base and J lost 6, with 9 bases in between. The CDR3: CASSIVIGAGELFF. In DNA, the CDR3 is TGTGCCAGTAGTATAGTAATAGGGGCCGGGGAGCTGTTTTTT.

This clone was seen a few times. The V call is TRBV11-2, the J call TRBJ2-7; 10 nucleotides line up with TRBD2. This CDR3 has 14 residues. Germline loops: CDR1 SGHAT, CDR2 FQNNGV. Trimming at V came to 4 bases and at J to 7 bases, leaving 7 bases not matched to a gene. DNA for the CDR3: TGTGCCAGCAGCTCTCCTAGCGGGAGTGAAGAGCAGTACTTC. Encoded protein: CASSSPSGSEEQYF.

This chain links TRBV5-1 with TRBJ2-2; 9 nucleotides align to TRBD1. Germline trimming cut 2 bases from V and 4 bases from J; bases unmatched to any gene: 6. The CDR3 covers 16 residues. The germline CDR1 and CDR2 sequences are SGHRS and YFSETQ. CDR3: CASSFHGTGSTGELFF. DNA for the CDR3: TGCGCCAGCAGCTTCCACGGGACAGGGAGCACCGGGGAGCTGTTTTTT.

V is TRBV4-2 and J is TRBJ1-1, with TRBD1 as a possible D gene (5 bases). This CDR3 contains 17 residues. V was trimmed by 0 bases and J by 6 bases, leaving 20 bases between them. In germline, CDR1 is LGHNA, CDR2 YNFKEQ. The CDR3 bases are TGTGCCAGCAGCCAAGAACCCAGTCCCTACCCGGGGGCTGAAGCTTTCTTT. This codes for CASSQEPSPYPGAEAFF.

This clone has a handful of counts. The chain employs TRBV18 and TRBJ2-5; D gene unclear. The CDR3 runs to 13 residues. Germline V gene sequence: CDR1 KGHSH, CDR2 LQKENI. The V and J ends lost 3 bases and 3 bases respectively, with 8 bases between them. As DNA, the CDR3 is TGTGCCAGCTCACCGATAGAGAAAGAGACCCAGTACTTC. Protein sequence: CASSPIEKETQYF.

The CDR3 DNA reads TGTGCCAGCAGAAGGGACAGCAAGAACACTGAAGCTTTCTTT. Its translation: CASRRDSKNTEAFF. The rearrangement joins TRBV25-1 to TRBJ1-1; 7 positions match TRBD1. The CDR3 is 14 residues long. Losses at the gene ends were 6 bases for V and 1 base for J; bases not matched to a gene: 5. Germline V gene sequence: CDR1 MGHDK, CDR2 SYGVNS.

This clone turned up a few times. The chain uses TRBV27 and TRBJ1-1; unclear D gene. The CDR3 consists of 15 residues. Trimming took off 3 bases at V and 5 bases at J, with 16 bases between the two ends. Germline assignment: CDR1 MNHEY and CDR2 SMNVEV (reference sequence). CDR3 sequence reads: CASSFSSRPVTEAFF. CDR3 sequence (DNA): TGTGCCAGCAGTTTCTCTTCCAGGCCAGTGACTGAAGCTTTCTTT.

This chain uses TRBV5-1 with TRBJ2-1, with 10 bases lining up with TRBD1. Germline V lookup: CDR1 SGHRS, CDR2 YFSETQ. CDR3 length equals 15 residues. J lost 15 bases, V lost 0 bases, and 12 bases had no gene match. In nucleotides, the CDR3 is TGCGCCAGCAGCTTGGGAGTGTCGGACAGGGGGGATCGGTTCTTC. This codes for CASSLGVSDRGDRFF.

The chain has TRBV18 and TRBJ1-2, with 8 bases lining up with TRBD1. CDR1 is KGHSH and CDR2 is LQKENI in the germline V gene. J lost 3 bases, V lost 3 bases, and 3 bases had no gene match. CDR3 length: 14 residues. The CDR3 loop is CASSPTGEDYGYTF. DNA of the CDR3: TGTGCCAGCTCACCGACAGGGGAGGACTATGGCTACACCTTC.

CDR3 residues: CASSARVGGEEKLFF. The DNA of the CDR3 is TGTGCCAGCAGCGCCCGAGTGGGAGGGGAGGAAAAACTGTTTTTT. The chain combines TRBV9 with TRBJ1-4, with TRBD1 as a possible D gene (5 bases). CDR1 is SGDLS, CDR2 YYNGEE, per germline. The CDR3 is made up of 15 amino acids. V lost 3 bases and J lost 8, with 17 bases in between.

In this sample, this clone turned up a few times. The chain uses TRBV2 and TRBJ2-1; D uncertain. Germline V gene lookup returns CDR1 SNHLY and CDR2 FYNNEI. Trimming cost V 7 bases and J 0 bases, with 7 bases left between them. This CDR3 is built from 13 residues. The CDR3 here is CASTINSYNEQFF. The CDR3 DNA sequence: TGTGCCAGCACCATCAACTCCTACAATGAGCAGTTCTTC.

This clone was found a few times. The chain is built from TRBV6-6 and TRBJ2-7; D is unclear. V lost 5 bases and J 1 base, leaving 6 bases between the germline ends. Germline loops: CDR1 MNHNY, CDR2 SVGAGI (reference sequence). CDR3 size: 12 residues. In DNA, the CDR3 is TGTGCCAGCAGTGACGGGTCCTACGAGCAGTACTTC. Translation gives CASSDGSYEQYF.

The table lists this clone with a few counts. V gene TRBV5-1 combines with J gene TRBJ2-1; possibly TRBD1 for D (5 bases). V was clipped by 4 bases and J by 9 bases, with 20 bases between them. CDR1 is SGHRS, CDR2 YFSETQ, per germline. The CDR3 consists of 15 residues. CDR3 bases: TGCGCCAGCAGCGCCCAGGGTAATTCGCGCAGTGAGCAGTTCTTC. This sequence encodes CASSAQGNSRSEQFF.

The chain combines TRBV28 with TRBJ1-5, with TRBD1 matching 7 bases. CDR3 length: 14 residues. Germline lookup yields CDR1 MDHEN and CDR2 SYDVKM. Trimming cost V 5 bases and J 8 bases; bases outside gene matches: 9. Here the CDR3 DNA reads TGTGCCAGCAGTCCCTCGACAGGGCCGAAGCCCCAGCATTTT. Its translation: CASSPSTGPKPQHF.

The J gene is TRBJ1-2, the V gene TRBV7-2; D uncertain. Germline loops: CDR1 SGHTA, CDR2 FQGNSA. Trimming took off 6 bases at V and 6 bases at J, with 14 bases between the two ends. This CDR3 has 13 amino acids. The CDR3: CASSITEINGYTF. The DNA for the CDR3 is TGTGCCAGCAGTATTACAGAAATAAATGGCTACACCTTC.

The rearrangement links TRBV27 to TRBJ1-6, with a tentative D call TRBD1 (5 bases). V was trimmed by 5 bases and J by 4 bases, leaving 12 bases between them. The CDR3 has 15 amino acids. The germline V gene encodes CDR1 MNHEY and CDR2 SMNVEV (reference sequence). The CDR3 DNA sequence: TGTGCCAGCAGTGTACAACAGGCTTATAATTCACCCCTCCACTTT. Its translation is CASSVQQAYNSPLHF.

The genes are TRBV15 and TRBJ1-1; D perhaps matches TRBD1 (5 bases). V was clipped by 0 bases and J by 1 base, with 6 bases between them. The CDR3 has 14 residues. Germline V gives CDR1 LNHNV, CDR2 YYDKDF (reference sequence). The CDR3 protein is CATSRDQGNTEAFF. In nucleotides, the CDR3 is TGTGCCACCAGCAGAGATCAGGGGAACACTGAAGCTTTCTTT.

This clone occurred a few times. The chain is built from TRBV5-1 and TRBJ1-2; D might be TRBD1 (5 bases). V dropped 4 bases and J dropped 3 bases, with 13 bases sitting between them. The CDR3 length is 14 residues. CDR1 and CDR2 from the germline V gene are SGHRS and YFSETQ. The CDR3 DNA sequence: TGCGCCAGCAGCCAGGGTGGAATCGACTATGGCTACACCTTC. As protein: CASSQGGIDYGYTF.

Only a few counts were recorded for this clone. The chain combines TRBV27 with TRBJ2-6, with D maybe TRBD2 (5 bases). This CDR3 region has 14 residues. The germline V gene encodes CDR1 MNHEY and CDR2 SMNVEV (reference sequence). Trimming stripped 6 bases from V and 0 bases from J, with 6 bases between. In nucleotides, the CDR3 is TGTGCCAGCAGAGGAGGCTCTGGGGCCAACGTCCTGACTTTC. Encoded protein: CASRGGSGANVLTF.

CDR3 region: CSVEGVGAYEQYF. In DNA form, the CDR3 reads TGCAGCGTTGAAGGGGTAGGGGCCTACGAGCAGTACTTC. The rearrangement uses TRBV29-1 and TRBJ2-7; tentative D call: TRBD1 (5 bases). This CDR3 contains 13 residues. Trimming removed 1 base at V and 2 bases at J, with 9 bases between. CDR1 and CDR2 from the germline V gene are SQVTM and ANQGSEA.

The DNA for the CDR3 is TGTGCCAGCGAACGGCGGGGGGAGGTTATGGATACGCAGTATTTT. Translation gives CASERRGEVMDTQYF. V gene TRBV7-3 combines with J gene TRBJ2-3, with 8 bases identical to TRBD2. CDR3 size: 15 residues. V shed 8 bases, J shed 6 bases, and the junction held 13 bases outside the gene matches. In germline, CDR1 is SGHTA, CDR2 FQGTGA.

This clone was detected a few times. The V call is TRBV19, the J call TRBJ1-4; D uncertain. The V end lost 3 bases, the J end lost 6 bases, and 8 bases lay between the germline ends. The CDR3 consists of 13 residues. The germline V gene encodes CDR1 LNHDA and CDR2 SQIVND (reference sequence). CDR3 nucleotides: TGTGCCAGTAGTATGGTCACAGATGAAAAACTGTTTTTT. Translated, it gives CASSMVTDEKLFF.